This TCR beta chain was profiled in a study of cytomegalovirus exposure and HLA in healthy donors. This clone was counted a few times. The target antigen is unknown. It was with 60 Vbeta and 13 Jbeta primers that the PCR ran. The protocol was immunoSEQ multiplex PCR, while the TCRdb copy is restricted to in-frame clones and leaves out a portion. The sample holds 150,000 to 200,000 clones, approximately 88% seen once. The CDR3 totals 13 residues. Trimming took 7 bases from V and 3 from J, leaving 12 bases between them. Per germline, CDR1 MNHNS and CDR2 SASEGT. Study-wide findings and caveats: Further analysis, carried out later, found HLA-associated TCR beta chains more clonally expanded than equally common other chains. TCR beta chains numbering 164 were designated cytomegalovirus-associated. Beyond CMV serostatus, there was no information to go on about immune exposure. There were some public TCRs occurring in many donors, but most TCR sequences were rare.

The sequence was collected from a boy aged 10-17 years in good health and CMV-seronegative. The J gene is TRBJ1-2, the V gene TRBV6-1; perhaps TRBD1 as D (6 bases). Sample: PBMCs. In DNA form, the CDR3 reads TGTGCCAGCAACTCAGACAGGTACTATGGCTACACCTTC. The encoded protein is CASNSDRYYGYTF.